The 28 T cell receptor beta chains in this list originate from one sample, sequenced in a study of cytomegalovirus exposure and HLA in healthy donors. The primer mix had 60 Vbeta and 13 Jbeta primers. Measured with immunoSEQ multiplex PCR; TCRdb has only the in-frame clones, and not every one. The profile shows around 80,000 clones, around 10% of them singletons. The sequenced material came from PBMCs. Every receptor here comes from a man aged 60 to 69 in good health and CMV-seropositive.

Points on this clone: This sample also contains other DNA sequences that code for the same CDR3. The J gene is TRBJ1-1, the V gene TRBV19, with 8 nucleotides matching TRBD1. Germline V CDR1 and CDR2: LNHDA, SQIVND (reference sequence). This CDR3 contains 13 residues. Losses at the gene ends were 4 bases for V and 5 bases for J; bases not matched to a gene: 3. The CDR3 DNA follows: TGTGCCAGTAGTACGACAGGGGATACTGAAGCTTTCTTT. Its protein is CASSTTGDTEAFF.

CDR3 residues: CASSLGARGTVNV. The CDR3 coding sequence is TGTGCCAGCAGCTTAGGGGCTCGGGGTACCGTAAACGTC. V usage is TRBV11-2 and J usage is TRBJ2-7; TRBD2 might be the D (5 bases). The CDR3 spans 13 residues. Germline lookup yields CDR1 SGHAT and CDR2 FQNNGV.

This clone has more than one count but fewer than ten. At one boundary the junction diverges from the germline segment, which might be a read error. The V and J genes are TRBV30 and TRBJ1-1; maybe TRBD1 (5 bases). Germline loops: CDR1 GTSNPN, CDR2 SVGIG (reference sequence). This CDR3 is 12 amino acids long. The CDR3 is CAWQGLGAEDLF. The CDR3 bases are TGTGCCTGGCAGGGTTTGGGTGCTGAAGATTTATTT.

The chain couples TRBV2 to TRBJ2-7, with D unclear. Germline CDR1 and CDR2: SNHLY and FYNNEI. The CDR3 extends over 12 amino acids. Trimming cost V 4 bases and J 3 bases, with 7 bases left between them. The CDR3, as DNA: TGTGCCAGCAGTGGAGACTTCTACGAGCAGTACGTC. Translation gives CASSGDFYEQYV.

J is TRBJ1-2 and V is TRBV4-1, with 7 bases lining up with TRBD1. The germline gives CDR1 MGHRA, CDR2 YSYEKL. CDR3 length: 13 residues. Trimming removed 1 base from V and 13 bases from J; junction bases left unmatched: 9. The CDR3 sequence is CASSQGRGTVFTF. The DNA for the CDR3 is TGCGCCAGCAGCCAAGGCCGAGGGACAGTATTCACCTTC.

This clone was observed a handful of times. V gene TRBV19 combines with J gene TRBJ2-6, with D unclear. Deletions cut 4 bases from V and 0 bases from J, with 10 bases between. Germline assignment: CDR1 LNHDA and CDR2 SQIVND (reference sequence). The CDR3 has 16 residues. The CDR3: CASSTPLSSGANVLTF. The CDR3 nucleotides read TGTGCCAGTAGTACCCCTCTAAGCTCTGGGGCCAACGTCCTGACTTTC.

This chain joins TRBV2 and TRBJ1-5, with unresolved D. Trimming cost V 7 bases and J 4 bases, with 11 bases left between them. The germline V gene has CDR1 SNHLY and CDR2 FYNNEI. This CDR3 comprises 13 residues. The DNA of the CDR3 is TGTGCCAGCATCCGGGAAGAGAATCAGCCCCAGCATTTT. Translation gives CASIREENQPQHF.

This clone was picked up a small number of times. The chain is built from TRBV6-6 and TRBJ1-2, with a weak D call TRBD1 (5 bases). CDR3 length: 14 residues. Trimming stripped 5 bases from V and 8 bases from J, with 18 bases between. Germline V gene data show CDR1 as MNHNY and CDR2 as SVGAGI (reference sequence). The CDR3 sequence: CASSDQGSLFGYTF. The CDR3 region has the DNA TGTGCCAGCAGTGACCAGGGATCCCTATTCGGCTACACCTTC.

The sample holds a few counts of this clone. This rearrangement joins TRBV19 to TRBJ2-5; D perhaps matches TRBD1 (5 bases). Germline values: CDR1 LNHDA, CDR2 SQIVND (reference sequence). V lost 6 bases, J lost 5 bases, and 13 bases lay in between. The CDR3 has 13 amino acids. This CDR3 reads CASRGQALETQYF. The CDR3 DNA reads as TGTGCCAGTAGGGGGCAGGCCCTGGAGACCCAGTACTTC.

The chain is built from TRBV30 and TRBJ1-6; D gene unclear. CDR1 is GTSNPN, CDR2 SVGIG, per germline (reference sequence). The CDR3 is made up of 15 amino acids. V was clipped by 1 base and J by 9 bases, with 16 bases between them. The CDR3, as DNA: TGTGCCTGGAGTGACCGAGGAGCCACGCTTTCACCCCTCCACTTT. Its translation: CAWSDRGATLSPLHF.

This clone was found a few times. This chain uses TRBV11-3 with TRBJ2-2; D not resolved. This CDR3 region has 14 residues. Germline V CDR1 and CDR2: SGHNT, YENEEA. With 2 bases removed from V and 2 bases from J, the gap between germline ends came to 6 bases. This CDR3 reads CASSLQANTGELFF. The CDR3 region has the DNA TGTGCCAGCAGCTTACAGGCCAACACCGGGGAGCTGTTTTTT.

The V and J genes are TRBV30 and TRBJ2-4, with a weak D call TRBD2 (6 bases). The CDR3 extends over 12 amino acids. CDR1 is GTSNPN and CDR2 is SVGIG in the germline V gene (reference sequence). Trimming shortened V by 2 bases and J by 7 bases, and 9 bases separated the two germline ends. The CDR3 DNA reads as TGTGCCTGGAGTAGAGGGAGGAACATTCAGTACTTC. Protein: CAWSRGRNIQYF.

In its sample, this clone was seen a few times. The chain carries TRBV30 and TRBJ2-1; 11 nucleotides align to TRBD2. V lost 4 bases to trimming and J lost 5 bases; unmatched junction nucleotides: 4. The CDR3 contains 14 residues. Germline lookup yields CDR1 GTSNPN and CDR2 SVGIG (reference sequence). In DNA, the CDR3 is TGTGCCTGGATGGGGACTAGCGGTAACAATGAGCAGTTCTTC. Encoded protein: CAWMGTSGNNEQFF.

With regard to this clone: This sample also contains other DNA sequences that code for the same CDR3. This chain joins TRBV2 and TRBJ2-3; 10 positions agree with TRBD1. Trimming took 4 bases from V and 3 from J; bases not matched to a gene: 1. This CDR3 region has 14 residues. Germline V gene sequence: CDR1 SNHLY, CDR2 FYNNEI. The CDR3 nucleotides are TGTGCCAGCAGTGGACAGGGGGCGACAGATACGCAGTATTTT. Protein product: CASSGQGATDTQYF. The full variable domain, in which reference TRBV2 and TRBJ2-3 provide the parts outside the CDR3, is EPEVTQTPSHQVTQMGQEVILRCVPISNHLYFYWYRQILGQKVEFLVSFYNNEISEKSEIFDDQFSVERPDGSNFTLKIRSTKLEDSAMYFCASSGQGATDTQYFGPGTRLTVL.

The genes are TRBV14 and TRBJ1-1, with unresolved D. The CDR3 contains 13 residues. Germline V gene lookup returns CDR1 SGHDN and CDR2 FVKESK. With 4 bases removed from V and 5 bases from J, the gap between germline ends came to 11 bases. The CDR3 nucleotides read TGTGCCAGCAGCCCTCGACTTAGAACTGAAGCTTTCTTT. Amino acids: CASSPRLRTEAFF.

This clone was recorded many times. Within the sample, other DNA sequences also encode this same CDR3. J is TRBJ2-7 and V is TRBV2, with D possibly TRBD1 on 6 matching bases. Germline V lookup: CDR1 SNHLY, CDR2 FYNNEI. The length of the CDR3 is 16 residues. The CDR3 nucleotides are TGTGACAGCAGTGAAGCGGAAGGGACACAACGATACGAGAAGTACGTC. Amino acid sequence: CDSSEAEGTQRYEKYV.

V gene TRBV5-1 combines with J gene TRBJ1-3; TRBD1 is a possible D gene (6 bases). CDR1 and CDR2 from the germline V gene are SGHRS and YFSETQ. V was clipped by 2 bases and J by 1 base, with 10 bases between them. The CDR3 totals 15 residues. CDR3 protein: CASSLGQPSGNTIYF. Here the CDR3 DNA reads TGCGCCAGCAGCTTAGGACAGCCGTCTGGAAACACCATATATTTT.

This clone was seen a few times. The CDR3 region is CAWRWGGELSEQFF. The DNA of the CDR3 is TGTGCCTGGAGATGGGGGGGAGAGCTGAGTGAGCAGTTCTTC. V and J are TRBV30 and TRBJ2-1, with TRBD2 identical over 7 bases. The V segment lost 3 bases and the J segment 9 bases; nucleotides outside the gene matches: 11. The CDR3 is 14 amino acids. The germline gives CDR1 GTSNPN, CDR2 SVGIG (reference sequence).

On this clone itself: The junction departs from germline at one end; a sequencing error may be responsible. This chain joins TRBV7-7 and TRBJ2-5, with D possibly matching TRBD2 (6 bases). The germline V gene encodes CDR1 SSHAT and CDR2 FNYEAQ (reference sequence). The CDR3 is 15 amino acids. The CDR3 bases are TGTGCTAGCAGCTTAGGCACTAGCCGAGGGGAGACCCAGTACTTC. Its protein is CASSLGTSRGETQYF.

The chain uses TRBV5-1 and TRBJ2-7, with 10 bases that match TRBD1. Germline V gene data show CDR1 as SGHRS and CDR2 as YFSETQ. V lost 4 bases and J lost 2; bases outside the gene matches: 9. The CDR3 consists of 16 residues. CDR3 protein: CASSPMTGGTPYEQYF. CDR3 nucleotide sequence: TGCGCCAGCAGCCCTATGACAGGGGGCACCCCCTACGAGCAGTACTTC.

The rearrangement links TRBV29-1 to TRBJ1-1; D gene uncertain. With 4 bases removed from V and 1 base from J, the gap between germline ends came to 7 bases. From germline, CDR1 is SQVTM and CDR2 ANQGSEA. The CDR3 length is 12 residues. CDR3 bases: TGCAGCGTTGGCGGAGCGAACACTGAAGCTTTCTTT. Amino acids: CSVGGANTEAFF.

This clone was counted between two and nine times. This rearrangement joins TRBV6-6 to TRBJ1-1; 8 bases are a match to TRBD1. The V gene's germline CDR1 is MNHNY and CDR2 SVGAGI (reference sequence). CDR3 length: 15 amino acids. J gave up 3 bases and V 0 bases, and 3 bases lay outside the gene matches. This CDR3 is CASSYSGQADTEAFF. The CDR3 coding sequence is TGTGCCAGCAGTTACTCGGGACAGGCAGACACTGAAGCTTTCTTT.

The chain combines TRBV5-1 with TRBJ1-2, with 9 nucleotides matching TRBD1. Germline values: CDR1 SGHRS, CDR2 YFSETQ. The CDR3 has 15 amino acids. The V segment lost 0 bases and the J segment 8 bases; nucleotides outside the gene matches: 8. CDR3 loop: CASSLGAGTGNGYTF. CDR3 nucleotide sequence: TGCGCCAGCAGCTTGGGAGCCGGGACAGGGAACGGCTACACCTTC.

The chain carries TRBV15 and TRBJ1-6; unclear D gene. V gave up 9 bases and J gave up 0 bases, with 6 bases separating them. CDR3 size: 13 residues. Germline CDR1 is LNHNV and CDR2 is YYDKDF (reference sequence). CDR3 coding DNA: TGTGCCACAGCTTTCTCCTATAATTCACCCCTCCACTTT. It encodes CATAFSYNSPLHF.

This chain uses TRBV6-6 with TRBJ1-2; D is unclear. The CDR3 is 13 amino acids. The germline V and J ends were trimmed by 7 bases and 1 base, with 10 bases remaining between them. Germline CDR1 MNHNY, CDR2 SVGAGI (reference sequence). CDR3 nucleotide sequence: TGTGCCAGCACCCTTGGCAGTAACTATGGCTACACCTTC. Its translation is CASTLGSNYGYTF.

The gene calls are TRBV30 and TRBJ2-1; 10 positions match TRBD2. Germline V gives CDR1 GTSNPN, CDR2 SVGIG (reference sequence). CDR3 length: 14 amino acids. V lost 6 bases and J lost 4; bases outside the gene matches: 6. CDR3 sequence: CACTAGGPYNEQFF. The CDR3 DNA is TGTGCCTGTACAGCGGGGGGGCCTTACAATGAGCAGTTCTTC.

This clone was seen more than once but under ten times. The J gene is TRBJ1-2, the V gene TRBV27, with 8 positions matching TRBD1. This CDR3 region has 14 residues. CDR1 is MNHEY and CDR2 is SMNVEV in the germline V gene (reference sequence). Trimming cost V 6 bases and J 5 bases; bases outside gene matches: 8. The CDR3 bases are TGTGCCAGCAGCCATGGACAGGGATCATATGGCTACACCTTC. Protein: CASSHGQGSYGYTF.

CDR3 region: CAIGGGGGLYNEQFF. DNA of the CDR3: TGTGCCATCGGGGGCGGGGGGGGACTCTACAATGAGCAGTTCTTC. V is TRBV10-3 and J is TRBJ2-1; 9 bases fit TRBD2. Germline CDR1 ENHRY, CDR2 SYGVKD. Trimming took 8 bases from V and 3 from J; bases not matched to a gene: 8. The length of the CDR3 is 15 residues.